This T cell receptor beta chain was profiled in a study of T-cell reconstitution after alpha-beta-depleted transplantation in children. The ends were cut back, 4 bases at V and 6 bases at J, with 13 bases in the middle. CDR1 and CDR2 from the germline V gene are MDHEN and SYDVKM. The CDR3 covers 13 residues. Study-level results: Expanded graft clones, several hundred of them, were reportedly the source of alpha-beta T cells about two months after transplant. After one year, T-cell counts and TCRbeta diversity mostly came from new T cells.

This clonotype turned up a few times. Antigen unknown. Unique molecular identifiers featured in how the TCRbeta library was prepared. TCRdb reanalysed the PCR reads using MiXCR and keeps one entry per CDR3 protein. The sample contains around 420,000 distinct CDR3 sequences, around 15% of which appear only once. The sequence was collected from a boy in the first two years of life who had a stem cell transplant for Wiskott-Aldrich syndrome, so the T cells may come from the graft donor. V usage is TRBV28 and J usage is TRBJ2-7; a weak D match, TRBD1 (6 bases). This sample comprised PBMCs, mostly from graft donor cells, obtained 360 days after TCRalphabeta/CD19-depleted stem cell transplant. The CDR3 here is CASSSPGHLEQYF. Here the CDR3 DNA reads TGTGCCAGCAGTTCCCCGGGACATCTCGAGCAGTACTTC.